This TCR beta chain was captured by sequencing in a study of shared clonotypes between healthy human individuals (TCRdb year 2020). Background on the whole study: The cohort included a few men and a couple of women between 18 and 49 years of age. For each donor, CD4 naive and CD4 memory were each run on three plates, CD8 naive on two plates, and CD8 memory on one plate. Different laboratories and diverse techniques were used to prepare libraries and sequence TCR repertoires, to increase sequencing depth and limit assay-specific biases. The study deeply sequenced blood TCR repertoires of about 5 healthy adults to estimate repertoire size and the extent of clonotype sharing between individuals. Each donor's leukapheresis produced roughly between roughly 0.85 and 10 billion PBMCs.

V drops 6 bases and J drops 3 bases, leaving 12 bases in between. The germline V gene provides CDR1 MNHNS and CDR2 SASEGT. CDR3 length: 13 amino acids, cysteine to phenylalanine. Kept here is only the CDR3 DNA, which spans 39 bases and is read in frame from base 1. Concerning this clone itself: The clone's antigen remains unknown. The sample holds no much larger clone one base away, and base qualities are not on file.

Using the deep immunoSEQ assay, multiplex PCR amplified TCR CDR3 regions from genomic DNA. Extracted genomic DNA from each cell subset was spread evenly across all wells of several immunoSEQ 96-well plates, with each plate serving as a replicate. For sorted subsets, approximately 210 ng genomic DNA, equal to 25,000 to 35,000 T cell genomes, was loaded into each replicate PCR. Purified libraries were measured with a Qubit 3.0 fluorometer, size-checked on a Bioanalyzer 2100, and measured again with the KAPA Library Quantification kit. Each immunoSEQ 96-well plate was sequenced on its own single-read 150-cycle Illumina NextSeq 550 flow cell. The paper's processing steps were these. Because only junctional sequences without quality scores were contained in the immunoSEQ output, filtering matching that applied to full-length reads could not be performed. To assign V/J genes and CDR3, sequences were annotated against IMGT germline references using PyIR, a Python wrapper for IgBLAST v1.9. Any read was removed if the V/J assignment was weak (E-value above 1e-6), the CDR3 was missing, or the read contained stop codons, out-of-frame junctions, or ambiguous translated residues. V3J clonotypes were defined by identical inferred V gene, J gene, and CDR3 amino acid sequence. The percentage overlap between two repertoires was calculated by dividing the number of shared unique clonotypes by the size of the smaller repertoire. Richness of each repertoire was evaluated using RTK rarefaction, the Chao1 estimator, and Recon v2.1 estimates of unobserved clonotypes. Generation probabilities were computed with OLGA for all TCRbeta clonotypes obtained by the gDNA method from several donors. The clones in this table, taken by TCRdb from immuneACCESS, are in-frame only. Not every clone is retained; where verified, under half of the shortfall comes from an unresolved V gene, and the cause of the rest is unknown. V and J calls and clone size are copied from that table; D and trimming were computed from the DNA. This sample lists about 2,200,000 clones; more than 85% were detected once. About 1.5% of the sample rests with the top ten.

CD8 naive samples were CD45RO-negative cells positively selected for CCR7, giving a CD45RA+CCR7+ population that excluded TemRA cells. The donors were healthy, HIV-negative adults with no recently reported acute infections or vaccinations. All donors were Caucasian adults living in Nashville, Tennessee, USA. Blood was obtained by leukapheresis, after which PBMCs were separated by Ficoll-Histopaque density gradient centrifugation and cryopreserved in liquid nitrogen vapor phase. Analytical flow cytometry was used to check the purity and quantity of every magnetically sorted T cell population. Genomic DNA was isolated from every sorted fraction and measured by UV absorbance on a Nanodrop 2000c. The research as a whole found: Pairwise subsampling indicated that sequencing depth was expected to affect the degree of clonotype sharing among donors. Clonotypes shared by all four sorted-subset donors showed higher generation probabilities than non-shared clonotypes. Rarefaction of sorted-subset datasets indicated incomplete sequencing despite the large sequencing depth. When several donors were compared, the shared fraction of clonotypes was about 5% for naive CD4, around 3.5% for naive CD8, 2% to 2.5% for memory CD4, and 0.4% for memory CD8. Sampling was limited to blood, and TCR repertoires in tissue likely differ from TCR repertoires in blood. The small number of donors limited the genetic and exposure-history diversity represented. Naive subsets generally had larger estimated clonotype richness than memory subsets.

Sequenced input: naive CD8+ T cells from PBMCs. The cell subset or site label, as the study defines it: CD45RA+CCR7+. This receptor was obtained from a man between 18 and 29 years old in good health. Some clones in this sample may be carry-over from other donors' samples. The chain uses TRBV6-1 and TRBJ2-7, with TRBD1 tentatively as D gene (6 bases match). The DNA sequence is as follows: TGTGCCAGCAGGCAACAGGGTTTCTACGAGCAGTACTTC. The translation is CASRQQGFYEQYF.